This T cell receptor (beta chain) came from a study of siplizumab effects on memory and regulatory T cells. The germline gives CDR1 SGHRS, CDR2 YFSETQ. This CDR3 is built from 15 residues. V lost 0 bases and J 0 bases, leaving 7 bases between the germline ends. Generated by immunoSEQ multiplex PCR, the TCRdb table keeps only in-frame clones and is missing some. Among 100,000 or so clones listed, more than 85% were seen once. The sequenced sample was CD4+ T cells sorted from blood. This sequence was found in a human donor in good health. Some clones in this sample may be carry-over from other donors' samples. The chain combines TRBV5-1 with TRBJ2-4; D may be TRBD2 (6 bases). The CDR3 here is CASSLGDLAKNIQYF. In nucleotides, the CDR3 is TGCGCCAGCAGCTTGGGGGACTTAGCCAAAAACATTCAGTACTTC.